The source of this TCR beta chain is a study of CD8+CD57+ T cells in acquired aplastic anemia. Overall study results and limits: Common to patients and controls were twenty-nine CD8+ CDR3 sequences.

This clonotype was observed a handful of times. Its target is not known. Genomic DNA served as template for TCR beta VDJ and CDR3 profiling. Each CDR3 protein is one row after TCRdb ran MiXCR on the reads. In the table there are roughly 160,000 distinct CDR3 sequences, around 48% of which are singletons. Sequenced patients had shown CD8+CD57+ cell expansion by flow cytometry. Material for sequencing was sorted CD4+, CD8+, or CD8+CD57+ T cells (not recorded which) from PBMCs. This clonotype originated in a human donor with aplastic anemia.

The chain's CDR3 is CAWTGGANQPQHF. As DNA, the CDR3 is TGTGCCTGGACGGGGGGAGCCAATCAGCCCCAGCATTTT. The chain couples TRBV30 to TRBJ1-5, with D possibly being TRBD1 (5 bases). Trimming shortened V by 4 bases and J by 3 bases, and 10 bases separated the two germline ends. CDR3 length equals 13 residues. Germline V gives CDR1 GTSNPN, CDR2 SVGIG (reference sequence).